This entry describes one TCR beta chain. Its matching antigen is unknown. The record originates from a study of T cells in Graves' hyperthyroidism and ophthalmopathy. Whole-study findings and limits: In validation, the model predicted ophthalmopathy. These predictions came a median roughly 6.5 months before onset.

This CDR3 has 15 residues. From germline, CDR1 is SQVTM and CDR2 ANQGSEA. With V trimmed by 7 bases and J by 2 bases, 11 bases remained unmatched. Graves' hyperthyroidism qualified as stable when ophthalmopathy did not progress within 18 months. The study excluded patients with uncontrolled infection, other autoimmune disease, pregnancy or lactation. Fresh 10 ml peripheral blood yielded PBMCs. Amplified TCR beta CDR3 regions derived from RNA transcripts. First-round RT-PCR with HTBI primers amplified the TCR CDR3 region. MiXCR, run by TCRdb on the multiplex PCR reads, gives a single entry per CDR3 protein. The sample comprises roughly 400,000 distinct CDR3 sequences, around 25% of which are singletons, and 73% rests with the top ten.

The clonotype originates from a man aged 45-65 years with Graves' hyperthyroidism. Sequencing was performed on blood. This rearrangement joins TRBV29-1 to TRBJ2-7; 10 nucleotides line up with TRBD1. The CDR3 protein is CSDLRQGASPYEQYF. The CDR3 DNA follows: TGCAGCGACCTCCGACAGGGGGCGAGTCCCTACGAGCAGTACTTC.